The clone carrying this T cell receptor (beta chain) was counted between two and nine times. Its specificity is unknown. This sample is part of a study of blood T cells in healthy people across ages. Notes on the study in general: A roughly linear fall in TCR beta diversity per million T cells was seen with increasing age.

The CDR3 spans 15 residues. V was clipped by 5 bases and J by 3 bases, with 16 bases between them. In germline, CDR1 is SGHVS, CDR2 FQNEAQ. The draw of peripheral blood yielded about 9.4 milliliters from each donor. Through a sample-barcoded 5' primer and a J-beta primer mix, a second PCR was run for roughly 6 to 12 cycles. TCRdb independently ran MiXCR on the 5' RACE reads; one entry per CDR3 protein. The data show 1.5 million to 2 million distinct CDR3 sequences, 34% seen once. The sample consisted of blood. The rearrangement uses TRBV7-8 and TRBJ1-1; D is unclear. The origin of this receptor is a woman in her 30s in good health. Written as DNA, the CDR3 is TGTGCCAGCAGCCCACGTGCGGCCCGGGACACTGAAGCTTTCTTT. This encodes CASSPRAARDTEAFF.